This T cell receptor beta chain derives from a study of OX40 agonist ivuxolimab in advanced cancers. Sequencing used immunoSEQ multiplex PCR; TCRdb keeps in-frame clones, though not all of them. Of some 26,000 clones listed, about four fifths are singletons. The source was CD4+ or CD8+ T cells sorted from blood, collected in a trial of the OX40 agonist ivuxolimab. This sequence was found in an adult with an advanced solid tumor such as melanoma, head and neck, liver or kidney cancer.

The CDR3: CASSIATGLSNNEQFF. The DNA of the CDR3 is TGTGCCAGCAGCATCGCGACAGGGTTATCCAACAATGAGCAGTTCTTC. V is TRBV5-6 and J is TRBJ2-1; 7 bases line up with TRBD1. Per the germline V gene, CDR1 is SGHDT and CDR2 is YYEEEE. Losses at the gene ends were 4 bases for V and 5 bases for J; bases not matched to a gene: 12. The CDR3 totals 16 residues.